A selection of T cell receptor beta chains follows, all from one sample in a study of T-cell reconstitution after alpha-beta-depleted transplantation in children. A single record per CDR3 protein comes from TCRdb applying MiXCR to the PCR reads. The sample includes 360,000 or so distinct CDR3 sequences, roughly 22% of them seen just once. The sequences come from PBMCs from the stem cell graft donor, collected from the stem cell graft. Source of these receptors: a human donor who donated a stem cell graft to a child with acute myeloid leukemia. CDR3s include the opening cysteine and the closing phenylalanine or tryptophan. Each record gives: V gene, D gene, clone size, J gene, CDR3 protein, CDR3 DNA. D genes are given only for firm matches. Part of the rows lack a size; the others show once, few, many or a class for expanded clones.

>TRBV5-1|.|few|TRBJ1-1
CASSLAHDRWANTEAFF
TGCGCCAGCAGCTTGGCCCACGACAGATGGGCGAACACTGAAGCTTTCTTT
>TRBV3-1|.|many|TRBJ2-7
CASSQGYRAYEQYF
TGTGCCAGCAGCCAAGGGTATCGGGCGTACGAGCAGTACTTC
>TRBV20-1|TRBD2|few|TRBJ2-1
CSARDRAGGENEQFF
TGCAGTGCTAGAGATCGAGCGGGAGGGGAGAATGAGCAGTTCTTC
>TRBV7-9|.|.|TRBJ1-1
CASSPDINTEAFF
TGTGCCAGCAGCCCGGACATTAACACTGAAGCTTTCTTT
>TRBV12-3/TRBV12-4|.|many|TRBJ1-1
CASSPRQNTEAFF
TGTGCCAGCAGCCCCCGACAGAACACTGAAGCTTTCTTT
>TRBV24-1|.|.|TRBJ2-3
CATSDIGLGLTDTQYF
TGTGCCACCAGTGATATTGGCCTTGGTCTTACAGATACGCAGTATTTT
>TRBV5-1|.|few|TRBJ2-3
CASSLIGSRTDTQYF
TGCGCCAGCAGCCTGATCGGGAGTCGCACAGATACGCAGTATTTT
>TRBV20-1|.|many|TRBJ2-1
CSARNPGQVSNEQFF
TGCAGTGCTAGAAACCCCGGACAAGTGAGCAATGAGCAGTTCTTC
>TRBV20-1|TRBD2|few|TRBJ2-1
CSARDKGLPRYNEQFF
TGCAGTGCTAGAGATAAGGGACTACCTAGGTACAATGAGCAGTTCTTC
>TRBV20-1|.|few|TRBJ2-1
CSAEPISNEQFF
TGCAGTGCTGAACCGATCAGCAATGAGCAGTTCTTC
>TRBV5-1|.|.|TRBJ2-1
CASSLAVANEQFF
TGCGCCAGCAGCTTGGCGGTCGCCAATGAGCAGTTCTTC